The 17 T cell receptor beta chains below come from one sample, sequenced in a study of blood T cell repertoires in COVID-19. Measured with immunoSEQ multiplex PCR; TCRdb has only the in-frame clones, and not every one. The repertoire has 110,000 to 150,000 clones, 80% of them found once; the top ten carry about 5%. Sequenced sample: peripheral blood. These receptors were obtained from a woman aged 45-59 years with acute or convalescent COVID-19.

The chain combines TRBV19 with TRBJ1-1; TRBD1 is a possible D gene (5 bases). The V and J ends lost 1 base and 7 bases respectively, with 10 bases between them. Germline CDR1 is LNHDA and CDR2 is SQIVND (reference sequence). The CDR3 consists of 13 residues. The CDR3 sequence is CASSIVQGLEAFF. The DNA for the CDR3 is TGTGCCAGTAGTATAGTTCAGGGACTTGAAGCTTTCTTT.

This clone was seen a single time. The chain recombines TRBV29-1 with TRBJ2-5; no firm D call. The V end was cut by 3 bases, the J end by 4 bases, with 12 bases between. Germline lookup yields CDR1 SQVTM and CDR2 ANQGSEA. This CDR3 has 13 residues. The CDR3 spells CSVDGQNRETQYF. The CDR3 DNA is TGCAGCGTTGATGGCCAGAACCGAGAGACCCAGTACTTC.

As concerns this clone: The sample holds other DNA sequences that translate to the same CDR3. The chain links TRBV4-1 to TRBJ1-4, with D perhaps matching TRBD1 (5 bases). The germline V gene encodes CDR1 MGHRA and CDR2 YSYEKL. There are 14 residues in the CDR3. The V end was cut by 3 bases, the J end by 6 bases, with 11 bases between. CDR3 sequence reads: CASSQGTGDEKLFF. The CDR3 coding sequence is TGCGCCAGCAGCCAGGGGACGGGGGATGAAAAACTGTTTTTT.

This chain connects TRBV5-4 to TRBJ1-2; TRBD1 matches 9 bases. With 4 bases clipped from V and 8 bases from J, the junction kept 9 bases outside the gene matches. The germline V gene encodes CDR1 SGHNT and CDR2 YYREEE (reference sequence). This CDR3 is built from 14 residues. This CDR3 is CASSNRQGGEGYTF. DNA for the CDR3: TGTGCCAGCAGCAACAGACAGGGGGGAGAAGGCTACACCTTC.

The gene calls are TRBV10-3 and TRBJ1-2; D possibly corresponds to TRBD1 (5 bases). Trimming took off 3 bases at V and 7 bases at J, with 18 bases between the two ends. This CDR3 has 15 residues. Germline V gives CDR1 ENHRY, CDR2 SYGVKD. The CDR3 nucleotides read TGTGCCATCAGTGATAAGAGTGGCAGGGTGCGTGGCTACACCTTC. Translating it yields CAISDKSGRVRGYTF.

The rearrangement uses TRBV4-3 and TRBJ1-1; 7 bases are shared with TRBD1. The ends lost 5 bases at V and 2 bases at J; junction bases unmatched: 5. This CDR3 is 14 amino acids long. Germline V gives CDR1 LGHNA, CDR2 YSLEER. CDR3 protein: CASSWDRENTEAFF. CDR3 nucleotides: TGCGCCAGCAGCTGGGACAGAGAAAACACTGAAGCTTTCTTT.

The chain has TRBV9 and TRBJ2-3; D remains ambiguous. Germline values: CDR1 SGDLS, CDR2 YYNGEE. There are 13 residues in the CDR3. The germline V and J ends were trimmed by 6 bases and 4 bases, with 12 bases remaining between them. The CDR3 DNA follows: TGTGCCAGCAACCTCGTACTCTCAGATACGCAGTATTTT. Its translation: CASNLVLSDTQYF.

This clone was counted a few times. The CDR3 spells CASSLTGQGNTEAFF. The DNA for the CDR3 is TGTGCCAGCAGCTTAACGGGTCAGGGGAACACTGAAGCTTTCTTT. The chain employs TRBV11-3 and TRBJ1-1; possibly TRBD1 for D (5 bases). V lost 2 bases and J 1 base, leaving 11 bases between the germline ends. The germline CDR1 and CDR2 sequences are SGHNT and YENEEA. The CDR3 spans 15 residues.

This clone was seen more than once but under ten times. The J gene is TRBJ1-3, the V gene TRBV29-1; TRBD1 matches at 8 bases. Germline assignment: CDR1 SQVTM and CDR2 ANQGSEA. The CDR3 has 13 residues. V was pared by 4 bases and J by 4 bases, with 3 bases of the junction left unmatched. This CDR3 reads CSVGGQGGNTIYF. CDR3 nucleotides: TGCAGCGTTGGTGGACAGGGAGGAAACACCATATATTTT.

The chain joins TRBV7-3 to TRBJ2-3, with TRBD2 as a possible D gene (5 bases). The CDR3 is made up of 14 amino acids. V lost 5 bases to trimming and J lost 8 bases, with 17 bases between them. The germline CDR1 and CDR2 sequences are SGHTA and FQGTGA. The chain's CDR3 is CASSPGGPMGTQYF. The DNA for the CDR3 is TGTGCCAGCAGCCCCGGAGGCCCAATGGGTACGCAGTATTTT.

This clone has only a few counts. The V gene is TRBV5-6, the J gene TRBJ2-7, with D hard to call. V was clipped by 2 bases and J by 3 bases, with 9 bases between them. The CDR3 extends over 13 amino acids. Germline lookup yields CDR1 SGHDT and CDR2 YYEEEE. The CDR3 DNA follows: TGTGCCAGCAGCTTTGCCAGAAGCTACGAGCAGTACTTC. It translates to CASSFARSYEQYF.

J is TRBJ2-5 and V is TRBV7-2, with no clear D. Germline CDR1 and CDR2: SGHTA and FQGNSA. The V end was cut by 6 bases, the J end by 4 bases, with 12 bases between. There are 13 residues in the CDR3. CDR3 sequence (DNA): TGTGCCAGCAGTCGGGTAGATGGAGAGACCCAGTACTTC. Its translation is CASSRVDGETQYF.

This clone was picked up a small number of times. The DNA of the CDR3 is TGTGCCAGCAGCGCCGGACAGGGCATTAGCTATGGCTACACCTTC. It is translated as CASSAGQGISYGYTF. The chain carries TRBV7-2 and TRBJ1-2, with TRBD1 matching over 8 bases. This CDR3 has 15 amino acids. Trimming at V came to 5 bases and at J to 4 bases, leaving 9 bases not matched to a gene. Per the germline V gene, CDR1 is SGHTA and CDR2 is FQGNSA.

The chain carries TRBV19 and TRBJ2-3, with 14 bases that match TRBD2. CDR1 and CDR2 from the germline V gene are LNHDA and SQIVND (reference sequence). The CDR3 covers 16 residues. The V and J ends lost 4 bases and 4 bases, in that order; junction bases with no gene match: 4. The CDR3 loop is CASSTGLAGGADTQYF. CDR3 DNA: TGTGCCAGTAGTACTGGACTAGCGGGGGGTGCAGATACGCAGTATTTT.

V is TRBV19 and J is TRBJ2-1, with 10 bases that match TRBD2. V was clipped by 2 bases and J by 8 bases; unmatched bases: 12. This CDR3 has 17 amino acids. Germline-derived CDR1 and CDR2 are LNHDA and SQIVND (reference sequence). CDR3 in amino acids: CASSISGGARSFYEQFF. DNA for the CDR3: TGTGCCAGTAGTATAAGCGGGGGGGCCCGTTCTTTCTATGAGCAGTTCTTC.

The chain joins TRBV2 to TRBJ2-7; 7 nucleotides match TRBD1. Germline CDR1 and CDR2: SNHLY and FYNNEI. CDR3 length: 12 amino acids. With 6 bases clipped from V and 4 bases from J, the junction kept 3 bases outside the gene matches. DNA of the CDR3: TGTGCCAGCAGGGGGGACAGTTACGAGCAGTACTTC. This codes for CASRGDSYEQYF.

The chain is built from TRBV28 and TRBJ1-2; a possible D gene is TRBD1 (6 bases). The CDR3 has 12 residues. V lost 2 bases and J lost 8, with 9 bases in between. Germline V gives CDR1 MDHEN, CDR2 SYDVKM. CDR3 coding DNA: TGTGCCAGCAGTTTACCAGGGGAAGGCTACACCTTC. Its translation is CASSLPGEGYTF.